The rows below give T cell receptor beta chains drawn from one sample of a study of Graves' ophthalmopathy and Graves' hyperthyroidism. One entry per CDR3 protein, called by TCRdb with MiXCR from the multiplex PCR reads. The sample comprises 210,000 or so distinct CDR3 sequences, under 30% of which are singletons, and approximately 9% rests with the top ten. The sample taken for sequencing was peripheral blood. Every receptor here comes from a man aged 50 to 60 with Graves' ophthalmopathy. Both conserved end residues are part of each CDR3. D genes are given only for firm matches. Expanded clones are given a class, and other clones once, few, many or no size at all.

j_call,v_call,d_call,clone_size,cdr3_nt,cdr3_aa
TRBJ2-2,TRBV10-3,NA,NA,TGTGCCGTCACGGCCGGAGTACCATTAAACACCGGGGAGCTGTTTTTT,CAVTAGVPLNTGELFF
TRBJ1-4,TRBV9,NA,NA,TGTGCCAGCAGCGTAGATGGAACTAATGAAAAACTGTTTTTT,CASSVDGTNEKLFF
TRBJ2-7,TRBV6-2/TRBV6-3,NA,many,TGTGCCAGCAGTTACCCGACAGAAACCTACGAGCAGTACTTC,CASSYPTETYEQYF
TRBJ1-1,TRBV12-3/TRBV12-4,TRBD1,few,TGTGCCAGCAGATCCGGGACAGGGCCAACGAACACTGAAGCTTTCTTT,CASRSGTGPTNTEAFF
TRBJ1-5,TRBV5-1,NA,many,TGCGCCAGCGTAGTGTATAATCAGCCCCAGCATTTT,CASVVYNQPQHF
TRBJ2-5,TRBV12-3/TRBV12-4,TRBD2,many,TGTGCCAGCACCCCTACGGGGGGAGTGGAGACCCAGTACTTC,CASTPTGGVETQYF
TRBJ2-7,TRBV7-2,TRBD2,NA,TGTGCCAGCAGCGATAGCGGGGGACTCCCTGGCGAGCAGTACTTC,CASSDSGGLPGEQYF
TRBJ2-5,TRBV7-9,NA,many,TGTGCCAGCAGCTTAGCCCCACTCGAGACCCAGTACTTC,CASSLAPLETQYF
TRBJ2-2,TRBV19,NA,many,TGTGCCAGTAGTATAGATGGTCCACCGAACACCGGGGAGCTGTTTTTT,CASSIDGPPNTGELFF
TRBJ1-2,TRBV24-1,TRBD1,many,TGTGCCACCAGAGGGACAGGGGGTAACTATGGCTACACCTTC,CATRGTGGNYGYTF
TRBJ2-7,TRBV7-2,TRBD2,many,TGTGCCAGCAGCTTAGAACTAGCGGGAACTTACGAGCAGTACTTC,CASSLELAGTYEQYF
TRBJ2-2,TRBV5-1,NA,NA,TGCGCCAGCAGCGGATACCTAGCGATGAACACCGGGGAGCTGTTTTTT,CASSGYLAMNTGELFF
TRBJ2-2,TRBV27,TRBD2,many,TGTGCCAGCAGCCTACTAGCGGGAGGGCCGGACACCGGGGAGCTGTTTTTT,CASSLLAGGPDTGELFF
TRBJ1-2,TRBV27,TRBD1,NA,TGTGCCAGCAGTCCACGGGACAGGGCGACGTATGGCTACACCTTC,CASSPRDRATYGYTF
TRBJ2-5,TRBV11-2,NA,many,TGTGCCAGCAGCTTTCGGGAGAAACAAGAGACCCAGTACTTC,CASSFREKQETQYF
TRBJ1-2,TRBV6-5,NA,many,TGTGCCAGCATCGCCACGGCAAACTATGGCTACACCTTC,CASIATANYGYTF
TRBJ1-2,TRBV2,NA,many,TGTGCCAGCAGCGGAGAATGGGGCTACACCTTC,CASSGEWGYTF
TRBJ2-2,TRBV6-1,NA,NA,TGTGCCAGGGCATTTGGACCCCCGATACACACCGGGGAGCTGTTTTTT,CARAFGPPIHTGELFF
TRBJ2-7,TRBV13,NA,many,TGTGCCAGCAGCTTCGAGGGCTCCTACGAGCAGTACTTC,CASSFEGSYEQYF
TRBJ1-1,TRBV6-1,NA,few,TGTGCCAGCAGTGAGTACGAGAACACTGAAGCTTTCTTT,CASSEYENTEAFF
TRBJ1-5,TRBV19,NA,many,TGTGCCAGTAGTAACAGGGCCAAGTATCAGCCCCAGCATTTT,CASSNRAKYQPQHF
TRBJ1-5,TRBV28,NA,many,TGTGCCAGCAGTAGCCTCCGCGGGTATCAGCCCCAGCATTTT,CASSSLRGYQPQHF
TRBJ2-7,TRBV7-6,NA,many,TGTGCCAGCACCCCCAGTGGGGTCGCTGCTTCCTACGAGCAGTACTTC,CASTPSGVAASYEQYF
TRBJ1-6,TRBV9,NA,many,TGTGCCAGCAGCGTAGAAGGGTCGCCCTTTAATTCACCCCTCCACTTT,CASSVEGSPFNSPLHF
TRBJ2-7,TRBV12-3/TRBV12-4,TRBD2,many,TGTGCCAGCAATCCCGGGGGGGGCGGCTACGAGCAGTACTTC,CASNPGGGGYEQYF
TRBJ2-7,TRBV7-2,TRBD1,many,TGTGCCAGCAGCAGCGCAGACAGGGGACGACACGAGCAGTACTTC,CASSSADRGRHEQYF
TRBJ2-7,TRBV6-2/TRBV6-3,NA,many,NA,CASSSTVGRGSYEQHF
TRBJ2-5,TRBV5-5,NA,NA,TGTGCCAGCAGCTTCCGCCCGGACCTGGGGGAGACCCAGTACTTC,CASSFRPDLGETQYF
TRBJ1-2,TRBV28,NA,many,TGTGCCAGCAGTTTATCGGGGGCGGTTGGCTACACCTTC,CASSLSGAVGYTF
TRBJ1-2,TRBV15,NA,many,TGTGCCACCAGCAGAGGTGACAGTCCGTATGGCTACACCTTC,CATSRGDSPYGYTF
TRBJ1-5,TRBV5-1,TRBD1,many,TGCGCCAGCAAGGAGTCCCCGACAGGGTGGGCGCCCCAGCATTTT,CASKESPTGWAPQHF
TRBJ2-1,TRBV7-9,NA,many,TGTGCCAGCAGCCTAGGGGAACTAGGAGAGCAGTTCTTC,CASSLGELGEQFF
TRBJ1-6,TRBV12-3/TRBV12-4,NA,many,TGTGCCAGCAGTTCCGGTTACTCACCCCTCCACTTT,CASSSGYSPLHF
TRBJ2-5,TRBV10-3,TRBD1,many,TGTGCCATCAGTGACGACAGGGGTTCGGAGACCCAGTACTTC,CAISDDRGSETQYF
TRBJ2-7,TRBV7-2,NA,many,TGTGCCAGCAGCCTAGTCGAGTTCTACGAGCAGTACTTC,CASSLVEFYEQYF
TRBJ1-1,TRBV7-2,NA,NA,TGTGCCAGCAGCTTAATGGAGTACACTGAAGCTTTCTTT,CASSLMEYTEAFF
TRBJ2-7,TRBV29-1,NA,NA,TGCAGCGTTACCGGCTTGTACGAGCAGTACTTC,CSVTGLYEQYF
TRBJ2-7,TRBV9,TRBD2,NA,TGTGCCAGCAGCGCGGGGACTAGCGGTGAGCAGTACTTC,CASSAGTSGEQYF
TRBJ1-2,TRBV20-1,TRBD1,many,TGCAGTGCATCCGGGACAGCTTTTCGGGGCTACACCTTC,CSASGTAFRGYTF
TRBJ2-5,TRBV20-1,TRBD1,many,TGCAGTGCTAGTAAGGGACAGGGGATCCCGGTGAAGACCCAGTACTTC,CSASKGQGIPVKTQYF
TRBJ1-5,TRBV10-2,NA,NA,TGCGCCAGCCGGACCCAGACAAATAGCAATCAGCCCCAGCATTTT,CASRTQTNSNQPQHF
TRBJ2-2,TRBV12-3/TRBV12-4,TRBD2,many,TGTGCCAGCAGTCTTACTAGCGGGATAGGGACCGGGGAGCTGTTTTTT,CASSLTSGIGTGELFF
TRBJ2-7,TRBV19,NA,many,TGTGCCAGTAGTAGACAAACAGGGACCTTCTACGAGCAGTACTTC,CASSRQTGTFYEQYF
TRBJ2-7,TRBV6-1,TRBD1,NA,TGTGCCAGCAGCGAGGACAGGGGGCAATACGAGCAGTACTTC,CASSEDRGQYEQYF
TRBJ2-7,TRBV20-1,NA,many,TGCAGTGCTACCCCCCCCGGGAGAGGGTACGAGCAGTACTTC,CSATPPGRGYEQYF
TRBJ1-1,TRBV2,TRBD1,many,TGTGCCAGCAGTACCGGGACAGGGAGTGGAGCTTTCTTT,CASSTGTGSGAFF
TRBJ2-7,TRBV20-1,NA,many,TGCAGTGTTGACCTACCCACCGAGCAGTACTTC,CSVDLPTEQYF
TRBJ2-7,TRBV11-1,TRBD1,few,TGTGCCAGCAGCCTCTCCGGGACAGGGGACTCCTACGAGCAGTACTTC,CASSLSGTGDSYEQYF
TRBJ1-2,TRBV28,NA,many,TGTGCCAGCACCATGAGGACAGCTGGCTACACCTTC,CASTMRTAGYTF
TRBJ2-6,TRBV10-3,NA,many,TGTGCCATCAGTGAGTCAGGATCTGGGGCCAACGTCCTGACTTTC,CAISESGSGANVLTF
TRBJ1-1,TRBV6-1,NA,once,TGTGCCAGCAGTGGTTATAACAGGGTAGGGATGAACACTGAAGCTTTCTTT,CASSGYNRVGMNTEAFF
TRBJ2-7,TRBV6-1,NA,many,TGTGCCAGCAGTGAAAACAGGTACGAGCAGTACTTC,CASSENRYEQYF